Described below is a single T cell receptor (beta chain) sequence and its context. Separation from the approximately 670-subject first cohort characterized the 120-subject validation cohort, to which the donors belonged. The data derive from a study of cytomegalovirus exposure and HLA in healthy donors. Method: immunoSEQ multiplex PCR; TCRdb's copy keeps in-frame clones and lacks some. This sample has 110,000 to 150,000 clones; 90% to 95% occur once, and the top ten carry under 0.8%. CDR3 length: 10 residues. Sequencing input: PBMCs. The receptor was derived from a man between 18 and 29 years old in good health and CMV-seronegative. The chain employs TRBV21-1 and TRBJ1-5. TRBV21-1 is termed a pseudogene. The CDR3 nucleotides are TGTGCCACCCCTAATCAGCCCCAGCATTTT. Translating gives CATPNQPQHF.